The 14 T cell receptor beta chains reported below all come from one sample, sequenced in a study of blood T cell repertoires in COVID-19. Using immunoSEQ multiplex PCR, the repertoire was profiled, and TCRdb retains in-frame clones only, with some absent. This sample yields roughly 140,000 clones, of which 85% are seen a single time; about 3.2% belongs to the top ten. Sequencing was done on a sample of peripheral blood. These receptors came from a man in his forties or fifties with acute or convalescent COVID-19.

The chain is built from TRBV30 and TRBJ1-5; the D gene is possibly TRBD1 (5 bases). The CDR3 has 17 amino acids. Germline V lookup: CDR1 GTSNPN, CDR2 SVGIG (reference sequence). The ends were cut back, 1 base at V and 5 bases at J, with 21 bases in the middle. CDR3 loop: CAWSAGSTSGGHQPQHF. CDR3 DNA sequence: TGTGCCTGGAGTGCGGGGTCCACATCGGGGGGACATCAGCCCCAGCATTTT.

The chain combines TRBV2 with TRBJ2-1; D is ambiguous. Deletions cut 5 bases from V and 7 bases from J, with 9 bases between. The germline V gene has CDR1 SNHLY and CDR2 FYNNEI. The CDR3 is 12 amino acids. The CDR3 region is CASSPSENEQFF. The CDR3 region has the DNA TGTGCCAGCAGTCCCAGCGAAAATGAGCAGTTCTTC.

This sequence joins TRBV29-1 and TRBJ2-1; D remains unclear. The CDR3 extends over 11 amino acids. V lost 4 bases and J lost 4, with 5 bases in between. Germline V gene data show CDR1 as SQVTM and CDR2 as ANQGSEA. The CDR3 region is CSVGGYNEQFF. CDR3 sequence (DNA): TGCAGCGTTGGAGGTTACAATGAGCAGTTCTTC.

The DNA for the CDR3 is TGTGCCACCAGTGATGGACAGCCTGGGGCTTCTTTCTTT. Protein product: CATSDGQPGASFF. This chain connects TRBV24-1 to TRBJ1-1; D is perhaps TRBD1 (6 bases). CDR1 and CDR2 from the germline V gene are KGHDR and SFDVKD. V shed 3 bases and J shed 12 bases, with 16 bases lying between them. The CDR3 runs to 13 residues.

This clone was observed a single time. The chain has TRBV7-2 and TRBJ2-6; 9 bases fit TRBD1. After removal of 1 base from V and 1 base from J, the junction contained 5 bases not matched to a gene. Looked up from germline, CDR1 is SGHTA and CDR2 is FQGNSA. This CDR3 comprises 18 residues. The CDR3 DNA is TGTGCCAGCAGCTTAGGGGACAGGGATCTTTCTGGGGCCAACGTCCTGACTTTC. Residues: CASSLGDRDLSGANVLTF. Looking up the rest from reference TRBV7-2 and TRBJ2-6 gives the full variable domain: GAGVSQSPSNKVTEKGKDVELRCDPISGHTALYWYRQSLGQGLEFLIYFQGNSAPDKSGLPSDRFSAERTGGSVSTLTIQRTQQEDSAVYLCASSLGDRDLSGANVLTFGAGSRLTVL.

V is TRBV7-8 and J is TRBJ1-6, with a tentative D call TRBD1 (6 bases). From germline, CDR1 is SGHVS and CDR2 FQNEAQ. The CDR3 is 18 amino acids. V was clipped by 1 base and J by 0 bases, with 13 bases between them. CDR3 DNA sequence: TGTGCCAGCAGCTTAGGGGGGCCGGCGAGCTCCTATAATTCACCCCTCCACTTT. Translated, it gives CASSLGGPASSYNSPLHF.

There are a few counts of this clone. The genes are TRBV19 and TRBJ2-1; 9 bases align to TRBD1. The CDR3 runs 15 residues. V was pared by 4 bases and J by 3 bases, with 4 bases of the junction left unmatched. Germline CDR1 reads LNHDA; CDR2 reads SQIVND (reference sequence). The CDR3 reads CASSRTGVNYNEQFF. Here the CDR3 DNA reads TGTGCCAGTAGTAGGACAGGGGTTAACTACAATGAGCAGTTCTTC.

Here the CDR3 DNA reads TGTGCCAGTAGTATGGACCCTCACCGGGACAGGGGTGAAAAACTGTTTTTT. The encoded protein is CASSMDPHRDRGEKLFF. This chain uses TRBV19 with TRBJ1-4; TRBD1 matches 10 bases. CDR1 and CDR2 (germline): LNHDA, SQIVND (reference sequence). CDR3 length: 17 amino acids. V lost 3 bases and J lost 7; bases outside the gene matches: 11.

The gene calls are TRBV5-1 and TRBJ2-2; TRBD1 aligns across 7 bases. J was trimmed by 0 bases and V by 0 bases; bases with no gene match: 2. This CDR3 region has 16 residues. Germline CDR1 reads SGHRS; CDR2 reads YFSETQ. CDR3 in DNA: TGCGCCAGCAGCTTGGCGGGACAGACGAACACCGGGGAGCTGTTTTTT. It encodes CASSLAGQTNTGELFF.

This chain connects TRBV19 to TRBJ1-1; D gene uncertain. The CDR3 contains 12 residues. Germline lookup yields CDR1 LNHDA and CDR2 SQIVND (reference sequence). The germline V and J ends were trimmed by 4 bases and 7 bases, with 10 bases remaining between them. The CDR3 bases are TGTGCCAGTAGTAGATCGAGATTTGAAGCTTTCTTT. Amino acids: CASSRSRFEAFF.

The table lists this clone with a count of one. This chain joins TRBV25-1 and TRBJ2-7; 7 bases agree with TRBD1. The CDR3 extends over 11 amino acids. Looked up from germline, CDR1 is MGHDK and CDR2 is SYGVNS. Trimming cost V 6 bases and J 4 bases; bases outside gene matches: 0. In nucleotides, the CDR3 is TGTGCCAGCAGACAGGGGTACGAGCAGTACTTC. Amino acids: CASRQGYEQYF.

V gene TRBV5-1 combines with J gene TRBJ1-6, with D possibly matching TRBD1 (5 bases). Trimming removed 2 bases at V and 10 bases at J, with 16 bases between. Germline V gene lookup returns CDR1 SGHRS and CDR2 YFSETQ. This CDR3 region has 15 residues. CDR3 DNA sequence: TGCGCCAGCAGCTTTACCGGGGGATTGGACTCACCCCTCCACTTT. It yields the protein CASSFTGGLDSPLHF.

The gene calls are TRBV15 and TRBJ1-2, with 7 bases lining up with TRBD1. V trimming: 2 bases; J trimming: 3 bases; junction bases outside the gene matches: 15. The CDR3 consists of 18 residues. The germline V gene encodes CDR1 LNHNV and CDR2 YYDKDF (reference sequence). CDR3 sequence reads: CATSRHKPTVTGDYGYTF. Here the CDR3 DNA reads TGTGCCACCAGCAGACACAAACCAACCGTTACAGGGGACTATGGCTACACCTTC.

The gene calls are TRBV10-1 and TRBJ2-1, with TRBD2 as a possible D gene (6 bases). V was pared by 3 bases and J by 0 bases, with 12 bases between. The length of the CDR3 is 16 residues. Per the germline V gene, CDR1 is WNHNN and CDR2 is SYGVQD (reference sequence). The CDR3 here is CASSETVGSSYNEQFF. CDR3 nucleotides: TGCGCCAGCAGTGAAACCGTCGGGAGCTCCTACAATGAGCAGTTCTTC.